This T cell receptor beta chain appears in the sequencing data of a study of T cell repertoires in cytomegalovirus infection. About the study: HLA-B-restricted CMV epitopes that are well studied were used alongside recently identified HLA-C-restricted ones. Study findings and constraints: Based on cumulative public TCR beta family frequency, carriers of CMV plus the relevant HLA were identified. The ex vivo response was dominated by HLA-C-restricted CMV-specific TCR beta clonotypes.

Per the germline V gene, CDR1 is SQVTM and CDR2 is ANQGSEA. Between the trimmed V and J ends, which lost 3 bases and 7 bases, there was a span of 13 bases. The length of the CDR3 is 13 residues. For this clonotype: Its cognate antigen is unknown.

TCRdb re-called the reads through MiXCR, storing one row per CDR3 protein. The data hold 700,000 to 950,000 distinct CDR3 sequences, with about 30% observed a single time. Specimen: cultured CD8+ T cells from PBMCs, collected from culture after CMV antigen stimulation. The chain couples TRBV29-1 to TRBJ1-5; D is unclear. The clonotype comes from a human donor in good health (CMV status not recorded). Some clones in this sample may be carry-over from other donors' samples. Here the CDR3 reads CSVEYNTGQPQHF. CDR3 DNA: TGCAGCGTTGAGTACAACACGGGGCAGCCCCAGCATTTT.